The rows below give T cell receptor beta chains drawn from one sample of a study of CD8 T cells in ankylosing spondylitis. One entry per CDR3 protein, called by TCRdb with MiXCR from the 5' RACE reads. The sample yields about 340,000 distinct CDR3 sequences, approximately 15% seen once. The sample consisted of blood, either unsorted or a sorted T cell fraction (not recorded which). These receptors were collected from a male donor with ankylosing spondylitis or in good health (not recorded which). The CDR3 runs from the conserved cysteine through the conserved F or W. D genes are given only for firm matches. Only some rows state a clone size, as once, few, many or a class for expanded clones.

clone size	V gene	D gene	J gene	CDR3 protein	CDR3 DNA
NA	TRBV6-1	NA	TRBJ2-3	CASLSLSTDTQYF	TGTGCCAGCTTGAGCCTCAGCACAGATACGCAGTATTTT
NA	TRBV6-1	TRBD1	TRBJ2-3	CASRPQGADTQYF	TGTGCCAGCAGACCACAGGGGGCAGATACGCAGTATTTT
NA	TRBV20-1	TRBD1	TRBJ2-1	CCARRGSGTGGYNEQFF	TGCTGTGCTAGGAGGGGGAGCGGGACAGGGGGTTACAATGAGCAGTTCTTC
many	TRBV27	NA	TRBJ2-1	CASSLWGESYNEQFF	TGTGCCAGCAGTTTATGGGGGGAGTCCTACAATGAGCAGTTCTTC
NA	TRBV29-1	NA	TRBJ1-1	CSVSEGWTEAFF	TGCAGCGTCAGTGAGGGGTGGACTGAAGCTTTCTTT
few	TRBV10-3	TRBD2	TRBJ2-2	CAIRRLAGTAGGELFF	TGTGCCATCAGGAGACTAGCGGGAACAGCTGGGGGGGAGCTGTTTTTT
few	TRBV29-1	NA	TRBJ1-4	CSVPYPGATNEKLFF	TGCAGCGTTCCCTACCCGGGAGCAACTAATGAAAAACTGTTTTTT
once	TRBV5-1	TRBD2	TRBJ2-7	CASSLAGTSGVEEQYF	TGCGCCAGCAGCTTGGCTGGGACTAGCGGGGTAGAGGAGCAGTACTTC
NA	TRBV7-2	NA	TRBJ2-7	CASSLEALAYYEQYF	TGTGCCAGCAGCTTAGAAGCCCTAGCGTACTACGAGCAGTACTTC
few	TRBV21-1	NA	TRBJ2-7	CASSKNGGFSYEQYF	TGTGCCAGCAGCAAAAACGGGGGTTTCTCCTACGAGCAGTACTTC
many	TRBV10-3	NA	TRBJ1-5	CAISEREVEPQHF	TGTGCCATCAGTGAACGGGAGGTGGAGCCCCAGCATTTT
NA	TRBV5-1	TRBD1	TRBJ1-1	CASSLGTGGGLEAFF	TGCGCCAGCAGCTTGGGGACAGGAGGAGGCCTTGAAGCTTTCTTT
NA	TRBV5-5	TRBD1	TRBJ1-2	CASLGDRGGGYTF	TGTGCCAGTCTGGGTGACAGGGGAGGAGGCTACACCTTC
NA	TRBV12-3/TRBV12-4	TRBD2	TRBJ2-7	CASSLGGTSGSREQYF	TGTGCCAGCAGTTTAGGAGGGACTAGCGGCTCTCGGGAGCAGTACTTC